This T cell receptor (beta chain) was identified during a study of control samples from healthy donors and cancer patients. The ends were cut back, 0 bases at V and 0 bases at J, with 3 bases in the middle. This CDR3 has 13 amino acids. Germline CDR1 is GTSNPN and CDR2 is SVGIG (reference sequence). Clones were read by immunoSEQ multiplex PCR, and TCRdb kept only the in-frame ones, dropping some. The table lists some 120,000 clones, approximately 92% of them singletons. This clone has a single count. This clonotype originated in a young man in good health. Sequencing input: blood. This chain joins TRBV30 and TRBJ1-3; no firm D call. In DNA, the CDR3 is TGTGCCTGGAGTGTACACTCTGGAAACACCATATATTTT. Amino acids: CAWSVHSGNTIYF. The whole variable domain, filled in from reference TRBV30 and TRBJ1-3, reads SQTIHQWPATLVQPVGSPLSLECTVEGTSNPNLYWYRQAAGRGLQLLFYSVGIGQISSEVPQNLSASRPQDRQFILSSKKLLLSDSGFYLCAWSVHSGNTIYFGEGSWLTVV.